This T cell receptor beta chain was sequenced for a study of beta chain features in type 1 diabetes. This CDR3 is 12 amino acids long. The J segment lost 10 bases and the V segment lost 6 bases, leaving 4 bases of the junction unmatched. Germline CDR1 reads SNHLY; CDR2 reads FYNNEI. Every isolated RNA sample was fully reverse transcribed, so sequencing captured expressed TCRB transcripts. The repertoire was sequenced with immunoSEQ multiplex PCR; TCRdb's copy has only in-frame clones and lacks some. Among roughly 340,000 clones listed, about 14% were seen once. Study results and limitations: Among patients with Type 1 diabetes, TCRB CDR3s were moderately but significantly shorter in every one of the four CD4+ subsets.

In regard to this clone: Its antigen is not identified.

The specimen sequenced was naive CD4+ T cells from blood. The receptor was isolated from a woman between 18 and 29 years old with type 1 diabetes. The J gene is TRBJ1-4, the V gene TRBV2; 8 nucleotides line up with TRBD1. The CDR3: CASRDRGGKLFF. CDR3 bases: TGTGCCAGCAGAGACAGGGGTGGAAAACTGTTTTTT.